This T cell receptor beta chain appears in the sequencing data of a study of CD8 T cells in ankylosing spondylitis. General study results and limits: Typical of ankylosing spondylitis blood, it appeared, was a TCR beta motif of several highly homologous variants. In the blood and synovial fluid of reactive arthritis, some motif variants had been previously reported. Clones tied to disease were said to be significantly enriched in matched ankylosing spondylitis synovial fluid.

Germline CDR1 MGHRA, CDR2 YSYEKL. The V gene lost 2 bases and the J gene lost 8 bases, with 13 bases spanning the gap. The CDR3 extends over 15 amino acids. Comments on this clonotype: Its specificity is not known.

Each TCR beta library was made by quantitative 5'-RACE that incorporated molecular barcodes. From the 5' RACE reads, TCRdb called clonotypes with MiXCR, one entry per CDR3 protein. The sample consists of 650,000 to 800,000 distinct CDR3 sequences, roughly 19% of them appearing once. Sequencing was performed on blood, either unsorted or a sorted T cell fraction (not recorded which). This TCR came from a male donor with ankylosing spondylitis. The chain combines TRBV4-1 with TRBJ1-6; possibly TRBD1 for D (6 bases). The chain's CDR3 is CASSQTQGADSPLHF. The CDR3 DNA sequence: TGCGCCAGCAGCCAAACACAGGGTGCGGATTCACCCCTCCACTTT.